The clone carrying this TCR beta chain was seen a few times. As yet, its antigen is unknown. From germline, CDR1 is SGHKS and CDR2 YYEKEE (reference sequence). The J segment lost 0 bases and the V segment lost 0 bases, leaving 5 bases of the junction unmatched. The CDR3 has 17 residues. The sample is drawn from a study of identical twins. General study points: Recombination models fit unrelated individuals' TCR alpha sharing but underestimated twins'.

Via MiXCR, TCRdb re-called the 5' RACE reads, giving one row per CDR3 protein. The table has 750,000 to 950,000 distinct CDR3 sequences, approximately 13% seen once; the top ten hold around 1.6%. The data were also submitted as part of a second study, on yellow fever vaccine responses in identical twins.

The V call is TRBV5-5, the J call TRBJ2-1, with 8 bases aligning to TRBD2. The clonotype comes from a woman aged 18-29 years in good health. Sequencing input: PBMCs. CDR3 sequence: CASSLVGSGNSYNEQFF. The CDR3 DNA follows: TGTGCCAGCAGCTTGGTGGGTAGCGGGAACTCCTACAATGAGCAGTTCTTC.